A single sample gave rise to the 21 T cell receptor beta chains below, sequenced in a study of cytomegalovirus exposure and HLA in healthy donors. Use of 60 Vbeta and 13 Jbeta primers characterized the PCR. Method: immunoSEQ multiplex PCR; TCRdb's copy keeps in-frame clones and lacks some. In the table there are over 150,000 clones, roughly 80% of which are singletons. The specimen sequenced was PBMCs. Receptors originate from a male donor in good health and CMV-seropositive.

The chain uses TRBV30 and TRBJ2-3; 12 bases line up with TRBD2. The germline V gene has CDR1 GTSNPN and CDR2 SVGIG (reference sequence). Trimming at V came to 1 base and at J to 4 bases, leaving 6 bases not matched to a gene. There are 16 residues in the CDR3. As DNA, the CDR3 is TGTGCCTGGAGTGACCGACTAGCGGGAGTTTCAGATACGCAGTATTTT. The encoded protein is CAWSDRLAGVSDTQYF.

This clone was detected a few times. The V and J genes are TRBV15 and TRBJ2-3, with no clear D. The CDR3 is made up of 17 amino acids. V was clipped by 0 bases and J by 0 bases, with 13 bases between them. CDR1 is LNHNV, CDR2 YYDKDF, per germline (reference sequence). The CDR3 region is CATSRDPPITSTDTQYF. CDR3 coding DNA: TGTGCCACCAGCAGAGATCCCCCGATAACTAGCACAGATACGCAGTATTTT.

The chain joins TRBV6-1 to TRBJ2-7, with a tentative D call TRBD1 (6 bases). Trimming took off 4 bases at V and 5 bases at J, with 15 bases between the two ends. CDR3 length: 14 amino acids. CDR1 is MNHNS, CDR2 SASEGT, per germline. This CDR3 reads CASSGGTWIDEQYF. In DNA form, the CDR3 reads TGTGCCAGCAGTGGTGGGACATGGATCGACGAGCAGTACTTC.

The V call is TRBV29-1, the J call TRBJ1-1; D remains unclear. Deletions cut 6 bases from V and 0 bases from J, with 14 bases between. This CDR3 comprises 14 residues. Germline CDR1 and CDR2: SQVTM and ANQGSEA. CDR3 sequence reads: CSVVKTRMNTEAFF. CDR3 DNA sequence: TGCAGCGTCGTTAAGACAAGAATGAACACTGAAGCTTTCTTT.

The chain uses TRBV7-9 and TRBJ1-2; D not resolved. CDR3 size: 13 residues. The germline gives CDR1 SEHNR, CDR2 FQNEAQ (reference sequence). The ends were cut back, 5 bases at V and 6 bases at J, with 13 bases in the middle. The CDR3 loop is CASSPAGSHGYTF. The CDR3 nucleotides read TGTGCCAGCAGCCCCGCGGGGAGCCATGGCTACACCTTC.

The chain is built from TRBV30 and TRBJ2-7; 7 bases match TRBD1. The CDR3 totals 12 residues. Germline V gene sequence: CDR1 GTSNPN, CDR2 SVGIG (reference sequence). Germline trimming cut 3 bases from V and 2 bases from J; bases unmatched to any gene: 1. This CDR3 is CAWRTGTYEQYF. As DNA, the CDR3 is TGTGCCTGGAGGACAGGGACCTACGAGCAGTACTTC.

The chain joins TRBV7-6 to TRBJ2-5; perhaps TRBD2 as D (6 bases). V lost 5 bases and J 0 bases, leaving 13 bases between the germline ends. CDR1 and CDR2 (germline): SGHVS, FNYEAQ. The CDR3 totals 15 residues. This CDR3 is CASSRRAGYQETQYF. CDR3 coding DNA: TGTGCCAGCAGCCGTAGGGCGGGGTACCAAGAGACCCAGTACTTC.

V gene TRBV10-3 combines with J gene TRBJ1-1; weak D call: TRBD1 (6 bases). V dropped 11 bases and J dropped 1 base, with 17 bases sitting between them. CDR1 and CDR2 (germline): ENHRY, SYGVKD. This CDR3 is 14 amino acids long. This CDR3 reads CASGQTGSNTEAFF. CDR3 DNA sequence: TGTGCCTCAGGGCAAACAGGGTCGAACACTGAAGCTTTCTTT.

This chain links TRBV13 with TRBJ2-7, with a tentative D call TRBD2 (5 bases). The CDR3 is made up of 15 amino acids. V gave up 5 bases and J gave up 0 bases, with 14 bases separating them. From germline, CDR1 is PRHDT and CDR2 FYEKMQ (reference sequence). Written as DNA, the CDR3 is TGTGCCAGCAGCCCCTCGGGGTTTTTCTCCTACGAGCAGTACTTC. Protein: CASSPSGFFSYEQYF.

The CDR3 loop reads CASSLQASGAFF. The DNA for the CDR3 is TGTGCCAGCAGCCTCCAGGCCTCAGGGGCTTTCTTT. V gene TRBV5-4 combines with J gene TRBJ1-1; D might be TRBD1 (5 bases). V lost 4 bases to trimming and J lost 11 bases, with 15 bases between them. CDR3 length: 12 amino acids. The V gene's germline CDR1 is SGHNT and CDR2 YYREEE (reference sequence).

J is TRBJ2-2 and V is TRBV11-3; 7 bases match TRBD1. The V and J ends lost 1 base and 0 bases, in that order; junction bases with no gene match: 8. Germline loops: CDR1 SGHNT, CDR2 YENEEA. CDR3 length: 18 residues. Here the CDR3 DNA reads TGTGCCAGCAGCTTAGCTGTGATCGGACAGGCGAACACCGGGGAGCTGTTTTTT. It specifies CASSLAVIGQANTGELFF.

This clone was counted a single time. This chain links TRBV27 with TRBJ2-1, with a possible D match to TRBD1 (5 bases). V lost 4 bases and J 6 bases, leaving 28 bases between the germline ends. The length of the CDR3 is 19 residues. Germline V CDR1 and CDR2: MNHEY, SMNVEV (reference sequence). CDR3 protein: CASSSPRSSQGRMVNEQFF. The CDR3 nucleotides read TGTGCCAGCAGTTCCCCCCGATCCTCCCAGGGAAGGATGGTCAATGAGCAGTTCTTC.

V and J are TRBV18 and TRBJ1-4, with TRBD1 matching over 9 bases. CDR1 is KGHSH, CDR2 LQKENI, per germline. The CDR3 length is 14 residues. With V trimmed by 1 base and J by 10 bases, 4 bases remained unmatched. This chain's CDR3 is CASSPRDRDGKLFF. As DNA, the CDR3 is TGTGCCAGCTCACCACGGGACAGGGATGGAAAACTGTTTTTT. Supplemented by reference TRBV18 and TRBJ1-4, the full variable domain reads NAGVMQNPRHLVRRRGQEARLRCSPMKGHSHVYWYRQLPEEGLKFMVYLQKENIIDESGMPKERFSAEFPKEGPSILRIQQVVRGDSAAYFCASSPRDRDGKLFFGSGTQLSVL.

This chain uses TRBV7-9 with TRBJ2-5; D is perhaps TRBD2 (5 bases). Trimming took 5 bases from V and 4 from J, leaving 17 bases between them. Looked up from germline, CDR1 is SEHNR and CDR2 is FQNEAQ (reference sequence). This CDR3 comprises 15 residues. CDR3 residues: CASSLMLTKGETQYF. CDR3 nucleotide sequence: TGTGCCAGCAGCCTGATGTTGACTAAGGGAGAGACCCAGTACTTC.

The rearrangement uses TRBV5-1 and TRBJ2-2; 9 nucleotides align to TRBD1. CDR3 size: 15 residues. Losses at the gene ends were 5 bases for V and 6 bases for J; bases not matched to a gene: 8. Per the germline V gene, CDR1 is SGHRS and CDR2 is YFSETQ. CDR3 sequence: CASSRDRGVAGELFF. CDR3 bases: TGCGCCAGCAGTCGAGACAGGGGGGTCGCCGGGGAGCTGTTTTTT.

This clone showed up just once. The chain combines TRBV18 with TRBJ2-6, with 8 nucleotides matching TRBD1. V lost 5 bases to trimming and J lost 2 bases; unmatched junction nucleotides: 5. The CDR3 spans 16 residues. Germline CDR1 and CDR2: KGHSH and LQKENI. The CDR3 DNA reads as TGTGCCAGCTCAACAAGACAGGGGACTGGGGCCAACGTCCTGACTTTC. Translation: CASSTRQGTGANVLTF.

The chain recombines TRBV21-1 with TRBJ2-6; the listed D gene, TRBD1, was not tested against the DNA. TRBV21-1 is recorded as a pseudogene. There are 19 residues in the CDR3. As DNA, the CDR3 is TGTGCCAGCAGCTTTAATACCGGGACAGGGGCTACTGGGGCCAACGGCCTGACTTTC. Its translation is CASSFNTGTGATGANGLTF.

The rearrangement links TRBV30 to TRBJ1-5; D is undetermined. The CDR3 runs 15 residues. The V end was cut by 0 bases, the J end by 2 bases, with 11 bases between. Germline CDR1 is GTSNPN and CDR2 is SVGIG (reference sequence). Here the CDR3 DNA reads TGTGCCTGGAGTGTACGTGGTGAGGGCAATCAGCCCCAGCATTTT. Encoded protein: CAWSVRGEGNQPQHF.

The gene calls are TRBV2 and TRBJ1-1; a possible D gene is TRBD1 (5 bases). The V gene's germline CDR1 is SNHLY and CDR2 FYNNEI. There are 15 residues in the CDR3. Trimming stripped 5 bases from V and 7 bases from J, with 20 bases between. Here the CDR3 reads CASSKSGGIILEAFF. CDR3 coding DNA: TGTGCCAGCAGTAAATCCGGGGGAATTATACTTGAAGCTTTCTTT. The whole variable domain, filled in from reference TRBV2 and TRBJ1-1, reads EPEVTQTPSHQVTQMGQEVILRCVPISNHLYFYWYRQILGQKVEFLVSFYNNEISEKSEIFDDQFSVERPDGSNFTLKIRSTKLEDSAMYFCASSKSGGIILEAFFGQGTRLTVV.

CDR3 bases: TGTGCCAGCAGAGCTCCGGGACAGTATTCTGAAGCTTTCTTT. Amino acid sequence: CASRAPGQYSEAFF. The chain links TRBV28 to TRBJ1-1, with 7 positions matching TRBD1. The CDR3 extends over 14 amino acids. The V gene end was trimmed by 6 bases and the J gene end by 6 bases; junction bases not matched to a gene: 10. Germline loops: CDR1 MDHEN, CDR2 SYDVKM.

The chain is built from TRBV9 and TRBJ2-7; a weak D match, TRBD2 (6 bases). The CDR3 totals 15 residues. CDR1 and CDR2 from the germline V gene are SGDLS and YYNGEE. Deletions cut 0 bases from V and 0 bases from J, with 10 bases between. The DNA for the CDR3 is TGTGCCAGCAGCGTAGGCGGAGGGTACTCCTACGAGCAGTACTTC. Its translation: CASSVGGGYSYEQYF.